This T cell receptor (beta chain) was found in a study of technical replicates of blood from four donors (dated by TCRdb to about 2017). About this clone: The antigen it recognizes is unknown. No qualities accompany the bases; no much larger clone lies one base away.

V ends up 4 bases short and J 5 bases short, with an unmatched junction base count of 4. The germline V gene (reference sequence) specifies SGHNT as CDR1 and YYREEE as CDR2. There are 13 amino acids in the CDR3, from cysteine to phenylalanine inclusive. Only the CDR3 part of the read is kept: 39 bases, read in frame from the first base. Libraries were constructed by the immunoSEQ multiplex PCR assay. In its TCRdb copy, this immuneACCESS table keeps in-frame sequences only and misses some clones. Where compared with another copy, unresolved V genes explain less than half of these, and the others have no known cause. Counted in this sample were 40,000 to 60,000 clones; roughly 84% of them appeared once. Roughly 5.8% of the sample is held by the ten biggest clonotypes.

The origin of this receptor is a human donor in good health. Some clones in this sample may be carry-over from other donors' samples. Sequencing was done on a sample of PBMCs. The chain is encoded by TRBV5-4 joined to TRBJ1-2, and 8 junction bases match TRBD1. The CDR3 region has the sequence CASSRTGGYGYTF. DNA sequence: TGTGCCAGCAGCCGTACAGGGGGATATGGCTACACCTTC.